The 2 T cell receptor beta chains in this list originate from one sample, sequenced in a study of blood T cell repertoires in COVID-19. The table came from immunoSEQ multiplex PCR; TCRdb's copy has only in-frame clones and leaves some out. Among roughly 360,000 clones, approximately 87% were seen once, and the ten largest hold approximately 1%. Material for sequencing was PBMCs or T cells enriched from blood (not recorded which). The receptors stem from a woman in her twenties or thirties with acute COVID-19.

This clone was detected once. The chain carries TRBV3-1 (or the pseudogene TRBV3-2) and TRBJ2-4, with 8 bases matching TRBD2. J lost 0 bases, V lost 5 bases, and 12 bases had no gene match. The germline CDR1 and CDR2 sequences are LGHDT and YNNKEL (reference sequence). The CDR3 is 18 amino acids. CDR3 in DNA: TGTGCCAGCAGCTTCGAGGGCGGGGGGTCACTAGCCAAAAACATTCAGTACTTC. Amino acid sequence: CASSFEGGGSLAKNIQYF.

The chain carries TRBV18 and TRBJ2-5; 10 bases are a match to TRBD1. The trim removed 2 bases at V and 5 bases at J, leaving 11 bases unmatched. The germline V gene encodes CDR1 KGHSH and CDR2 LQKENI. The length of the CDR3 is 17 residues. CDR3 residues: CASSPGFETGGWETQYF. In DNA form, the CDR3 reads TGTGCCAGCTCACCAGGGTTTGAGACAGGGGGCTGGGAGACCCAGTACTTC.